These T cell receptor beta chains were read from a single sample in a study of cytomegalovirus exposure and HLA in healthy donors. Profiled with immunoSEQ multiplex PCR; TCRdb holds only in-frame clones, not every one. The table has roughly 120,000 clones, approximately 86% seen once; the top ten hold 4% to 5.5%. Sequencing was performed on PBMCs. These receptors came from a man between 18 and 29 years old in good health and CMV-seropositive. Each CDR3 is given with its conserved first and last residue. Each record gives: J gene, D gene, V gene, clone size, CDR3 protein, CDR3 DNA. The D gene is left open where the match is weak. Clone size is shown for a subset of rows, as once, few, many or a class of expanded clone.

>TRBJ2-7|TRBD1|TRBV11-2|.
CASTRIRDSPHEQYF
TGTGCCAGCACCCGGATCAGGGACAGTCCCCACGAGCAGTACTTC
>TRBJ1-4|.|TRBV7-9|.
CASSVTWTREGEKLFF
TGTGCCAGCAGCGTAACATGGACACGGGAGGGTGAAAAACTGTTTTTT
>TRBJ2-1|.|TRBV18|.
CASLQGTISYNEQFF
TGTGCCAGCCTTCAGGGGACCATCTCCTACAATGAGCAGTTCTTC
>TRBJ2-6|.|TRBV29-1|few
CSAQSGANVLTF
TGCAGCGCCCAATCTGGGGCCAACGTCCTGACTTTC
>TRBJ1-4|.|TRBV4-2|.
CASSLELRGEKLFF
TGTGCCAGCAGCCTGGAGCTGAGGGGGGAAAAACTGTTTTTT
>TRBJ1-6|.|TRBV10-2|.
CASSGEGGGQNSPLHF
TGCGCCAGCAGTGGTGAGGGCGGGGGGCAGAATTCACCCCTCCACTTT
>TRBJ2-5|TRBD2|TRBV27|.
CASSLIGGAVGSGETQYF
TGTGCCAGCAGTTTAATCGGGGGGGCAGTGGGGTCTGGAGAGACCCAGTACTTC
>TRBJ2-7|TRBD1|TRBV6-1|.
CASSAGTGLHEQYF
TGTGCCAGCAGTGCTGGGACAGGGCTTCACGAGCAGTACTTC
>TRBJ1-1|TRBD1|TRBV4-2|.
CASSQGGQHMNTEAFF
TGTGCCAGCAGCCAAGGGGGACAGCACATGAACACTGAAGCTTTCTTT
>TRBJ2-1|.|TRBV7-6|.
CASSLSGMNEQFF
TGTGCCAGCAGCTTATCCGGGATGAATGAGCAGTTCTTC
>TRBJ1-6|TRBD1|TRBV7-9|.
CASRPDRDSYNSPLHF
TGTGCCAGCAGACCGGACAGGGACTCCTATAATTCACCCCTCCACTTT
>TRBJ2-3|TRBD1|TRBV9|.
CASSVQGAQWADTQYF
TGTGCCAGCAGCGTACAGGGGGCGCAGTGGGCAGATACGCAGTATTTT
>TRBJ2-1|.|TRBV29-1|few
CSVVPSTSYNEQFF
TGCAGCGTTGTCCCCTCCACTAGCTACAATGAGCAGTTCTTC
>TRBJ2-7|.|TRBV29-1|.
CSALGGSSYEQYF
TGCAGCGCTCTCGGCGGGTCCTCCTACGAGCAGTACTTC
>TRBJ1-2|TRBD1|TRBV7-2|.
CASSLGGTGINYGYTF
TGTGCCAGCAGCTTAGGGGGGACAGGTATTAACTATGGCTACACCTTC
>TRBJ1-2|.|TRBV7-9|.
CASSSVNYGYTF
TGTGCCAGCAGCAGCGTAAACTATGGCTACACCTTC
>TRBJ2-7|TRBD1|TRBV7-6|.
CASSPGTGGLEQYF
TGTGCCAGCAGCCCCGGGACAGGGGGCCTCGAGCAGTACTTC
>TRBJ2-5|.|TRBV20-1|.
CSATEETQYF
TGCAGTGCTACTGAAGAGACCCAGTACTTC
>TRBJ1-1|.|TRBV2|.
CASSELTEAFF
TGTGCCAGCAGTGAACTAACTGAAGCTTTCTTT
>TRBJ2-2|.|TRBV15|.
CATSRGGAGELFF
TGTGCCACCAGCAGAGGCGGGGCCGGGGAGCTGTTTTTT
>TRBJ2-2|TRBD1|TRBV4-2|.
CASSHPGQGYTGELFF
TGTGCCAGCAGCCACCCCGGACAGGGGTACACCGGGGAGCTGTTTTTT
>TRBJ2-2|.|TRBV9|.
CASSVADTGELFF
TGTGCCAGCAGCGTAGCAGACACCGGGGAGCTGTTTTTT
>TRBJ2-3|.|TRBV4-2|.
CASSSRATFETDTQYF
TGTGCCAGCAGCTCCCGAGCCACTTTTGAGACAGATACGCAGTATTTT
>TRBJ2-5|.|TRBV11-1|.
CASSFWGEETQYF
TGTGCCAGCAGCTTTTGGGGGGAAGAGACCCAGTACTTC
>TRBJ1-5|TRBD1|TRBV7-9|few
CASSPIGTENQPQHF
TGTGCCAGCAGCCCCATCGGGACAGAAAATCAGCCCCAGCATTTT
>TRBJ1-2|TRBD1|TRBV28|.
CASSDLGQGDYGYTF
TGTGCCAGCAGTGACCTGGGACAGGGGGACTATGGCTACACCTTC
>TRBJ1-2|.|TRBV7-6|.
CASSLMAGDQGTGYTF
TGTGCCAGCAGCTTAATGGCAGGGGACCAAGGAACGGGCTACACCTTC
>TRBJ1-6|.|TRBV28|.
CASSSPRQTGSSYNSPLHF
TGTGCCAGCAGTTCCCCTCGTCAGACGGGGAGCTCCTATAATTCACCCCTCCACTTT
>TRBJ2-1|.|TRBV28|.
CASSSRGLNEQFF
TGTGCCAGCAGTTCCCGGGGTTTAAATGAGCAGTTCTTC
>TRBJ1-2|.|TRBV4-3|.
CASSQESPFVYGYTF
TGCGCCAGCAGCCAAGAGAGTCCCTTTGTGTATGGCTACACCTTC
>TRBJ1-1|TRBD1|TRBV7-2|once
CASSLAGRGLTNTEAFF
TGTGCCAGCAGCTTAGCGGGCAGGGGGCTAACGAACACTGAAGCTTTCTTT
>TRBJ2-1|.|TRBV6-6|many
CASSYSGGYNEQFF
TGTGCCAGCAGTTACTCGGGGGGCTACAATGAGCAGTTCTTC
>TRBJ1-2|.|TRBV19|.
CASSQQVYGYTF
TGTGCCAGTAGCCAACAGGTATATGGCTACACCTTC
>TRBJ1-2|.|TRBV27|.
CATRRSGGVAGYTF
TGTGCCACACGACGATCTGGGGGGGTTGCAGGCTACACCTTC
>TRBJ1-5|TRBD1|TRBV5-6|.
CASSLGTGGGQPQHF
TGTGCCAGCAGCTTGGGGACAGGGGGCGGGCAGCCCCAGCATTTT
>TRBJ2-7|.|TRBV7-8|once
CASSPRDTTAYEQYF
TGTGCCAGCAGCCCCCGGGACACCACCGCCTACGAGCAGTACTTC
>TRBJ2-7|.|TRBV7-8|.
CASSFRGSDYEQYF
TGTGCCAGCAGCTTCAGGGGATCCGACTACGAGCAGTACTTC
>TRBJ1-6|.|TRBV11-2|.
CASSLAPQGVRSPLHF
TGTGCCAGCAGCTTAGCCCCTCAGGGTGTAAGGTCACCCCTCCACTTT
>TRBJ2-7|TRBD1|TRBV19|.
CASSIGQGVSSEQYF
TGTGCCAGTAGTATCGGACAGGGGGTGTCTAGCGAGCAGTACTTC
>TRBJ2-4|TRBD1|TRBV7-9|.
CASSLAGQVQAKNIQYF
TGTGCCAGCAGCTTAGCTGGACAGGTTCAAGCCAAAAACATTCAGTACTTC
>TRBJ2-7|TRBD1|TRBV28|.
CASKGARYEQYF
TGTGCCAGCAAGGGGGCCCGCTACGAGCAGTACTTC
>TRBJ1-3|TRBD1|TRBV7-2|.
CASSLAHRGQVDRSGNTIYF
TGTGCCAGCAGCTTAGCGCACAGAGGACAGGTGGACCGCTCTGGAAACACCATATATTTT
>TRBJ1-2|.|TRBV6-5|.
CASRTDSPYGYTF
TGTGCCAGCAGGACGGACAGCCCCTATGGCTACACCTTC